The next 29 T cell receptor beta chains were all read from a single sample in a study of blood T cell repertoires in COVID-19. TCRdb's copy holds only in-frame clones and misses some; the assay was immunoSEQ multiplex PCR. This table has about 250,000 clones, 83% appearing once. Material for sequencing was PBMCs or T cells enriched from blood (not recorded which). The receptors shown here come from a middle-aged woman who had been exposed to COVID-19.

The rearrangement uses TRBV4-1 and TRBJ1-2; 7 bases align to TRBD1. The ends lost 1 base at V and 5 bases at J; junction bases unmatched: 7. The CDR3 consists of 15 residues. Germline V lookup: CDR1 MGHRA, CDR2 YSYEKL. CDR3 DNA: TGCGCCAGCAGCCAAGGGTCCCGACAGGGTTATGGCTACACCTTC. As protein: CASSQGSRQGYGYTF.

This chain joins TRBV6-2 or TRBV6-3 and TRBJ1-5; TRBD1 might be the D (5 bases). Between the trimmed V and J ends, which lost 5 bases and 9 bases, there was a span of 17 bases. CDR3 length: 14 residues. Per the germline V gene, CDR1 is MNHEY and CDR2 is SVGEGT. CDR3 nucleotides: TGTGCCAGCAGTAACCGGGGGGACGGTCGGCCCCAGCATTTT. Translating it yields CASSNRGDGRPQHF.

The V and J genes are TRBV5-1 and TRBJ2-5; 13 bases align to TRBD2. Germline assignment: CDR1 SGHRS and CDR2 YFSETQ. This CDR3 region has 16 residues. Germline trimming cut 5 bases from V and 5 bases from J; bases unmatched to any gene: 9. Here the CDR3 reads CASRLTSGGARETQYF. Here the CDR3 DNA reads TGCGCCAGCAGGCTTACTAGCGGGGGGGCCCGTGAGACCCAGTACTTC.

V is TRBV9 and J is TRBJ1-4; TRBD1 matches at 9 bases. V lost 3 bases to trimming and J lost 0 bases; unmatched junction nucleotides: 9. CDR1 is SGDLS and CDR2 is YYNGEE in the germline V gene. The CDR3 covers 18 residues. CDR3 sequence: CASSEAQGAVATNEKLFF. The DNA of the CDR3 is TGTGCCAGCAGCGAAGCACAGGGGGCGGTTGCAACTAATGAAAAACTGTTTTTT. Complete variable domain (other parts from reference TRBV9 and TRBJ1-4): DSGVTQTPKHLITATGQRVTLRCSPRSGDLSVYWYQQSLDQGLQFLIQYYNGEERAKGNILERFSAQQFPDLHSELNLSSLELGDSALYFCASSEAQGAVATNEKLFFGSGTQLSVL.

In this sample, this clone turned up once. This sequence joins TRBV10-3 and TRBJ2-3, with TRBD2 matching 11 bases. CDR3 length: 17 amino acids. V dropped 6 bases and J dropped 4; count of bases not matched to a gene: 12. The germline V gene encodes CDR1 ENHRY and CDR2 SYGVKD. In DNA, the CDR3 is TGTGCCATCAGCCGCTCACTAGCGGGGGAGGGGGCAGATACGCAGTATTTT. Translation: CAISRSLAGEGADTQYF.

This clone appeared a single time. The chain employs TRBV28 and TRBJ1-2, with 11 bases lining up with TRBD1. The trim removed 2 bases at V and 4 bases at J, leaving 6 bases unmatched. This CDR3 comprises 16 residues. CDR1 is MDHEN, CDR2 SYDVKM, per germline. CDR3 sequence reads: CASSLKGQGGGYGYTF. CDR3 in DNA: TGTGCCAGCAGTTTAAAGGGACAGGGGGGTGGCTATGGCTACACCTTC.

The chain combines TRBV6-1 with TRBJ1-3; D may be TRBD1 (5 bases). Trimming shortened V by 3 bases and J by 2 bases, and 8 bases separated the two germline ends. The V gene's germline CDR1 is MNHNS and CDR2 SASEGT. The length of the CDR3 is 14 residues. The CDR3 loop is CASSEGGTGNTIYF. The CDR3 DNA follows: TGTGCCAGCAGTGAGGGGGGGACTGGAAACACCATATATTTT.

The V gene is TRBV7-2, the J gene TRBJ2-3; D is undetermined. The CDR3 is made up of 15 amino acids. Germline assignment: CDR1 SGHTA and CDR2 FQGNSA. V shed 5 bases and J shed 0 bases, with 12 bases lying between them. The CDR3 DNA reads as TGTGCCAGCAGCCCCCGGGTCAGCAGCACAGATACGCAGTATTTT. This translates into CASSPRVSSTDTQYF.

Only a few counts were recorded for this clone. V gene TRBV24-1 combines with J gene TRBJ1-6; a possible D gene is TRBD1 (6 bases). This CDR3 is 19 amino acids long. Trimming took 9 bases from V and 0 from J, leaving 23 bases between them. CDR1 KGHDR and CDR2 SFDVKD come from the germline V gene. CDR3 sequence: CATEGSGQNQSSYNSPLHF. In DNA, the CDR3 is TGTGCCACCGAGGGGTCCGGACAGAATCAAAGCTCCTATAATTCACCCCTCCACTTT.

The V call is TRBV25-1, the J call TRBJ2-1; 7 bases are a match to TRBD1. J lost 4 bases, V lost 1 base, and 7 bases had no gene match. The CDR3 is 16 amino acids. Germline-derived CDR1 and CDR2 are MGHDK and SYGVNS. The CDR3: CASSELEQGTYNEQFF. The CDR3 DNA sequence: TGTGCCAGCAGTGAATTAGAACAGGGGACGTACAATGAGCAGTTCTTC.

The chain combines TRBV2 with TRBJ2-7; D call uncertain. The CDR3 extends over 11 amino acids. V was shortened by 4 bases and J by 7 bases, with 8 bases between the two germline ends. The germline CDR1 and CDR2 sequences are SNHLY and FYNNEI. The CDR3 coding sequence is TGTGCCAGCAGTGTCAAGCAAGAGCAGTACTTC. Its protein is CASSVKQEQYF.

Points on this clone: Sequence at one end of the junction differs from germline and may be a read error. The rearrangement uses TRBV5-6 and TRBJ2-7; perhaps TRBD2 as D (5 bases). This CDR3 is built from 13 residues. Germline V gene sequence: CDR1 SGHDT, CDR2 YYEEEE. In DNA, the CDR3 is TGTGCCAGCAGCTTGGCCCTCAGTCGGGGTGACGACTTC. Protein sequence: CASSLALSRGDDF. Filled out from reference TRBV5-6 and TRBJ2-7, the complete variable domain reads DAGVTQSPTHLIKTRGQQVTLRCSPKSGHDTVSWYQQALGQGPQFIFQYYEEEERQRGNFPDRFSGHQFPNYSSELNVNALLLGDSALYLCASSLALSRGDDFGPGTRLTVT.

CDR3 nucleotide sequence: TGTGCCAGCTCACCAGAATCCATGAGCACTGAAGCTTTCTTT. It is translated as CASSPESMSTEAFF. V gene TRBV18 combines with J gene TRBJ1-1; D remains unclear. Germline loops: CDR1 KGHSH, CDR2 LQKENI. The CDR3 has 14 amino acids. Trimming cost V 2 bases and J 4 bases, with 11 bases left between them.

This clone showed up many times. The chain links TRBV11-2 to TRBJ2-3; 10 bases align to TRBD2. The CDR3 consists of 17 residues. Germline trimming cut 5 bases from V and 5 bases from J; bases unmatched to any gene: 13. Germline lookup yields CDR1 SGHAT and CDR2 FQNNGV. Here the CDR3 reads CASSSRSGGASGDTQYF. CDR3 bases: TGTGCCAGCAGCAGCCGAAGCGGGGGGGCCTCAGGAGATACGCAGTATTTT.

This chain links TRBV2 with TRBJ2-3, with D unclear. The CDR3 extends over 12 amino acids. The V and J ends lost 6 bases and 0 bases respectively, with 4 bases between them. Germline V gene data show CDR1 as SNHLY and CDR2 as FYNNEI. The CDR3 region is CASRTSTDTQYF. Here the CDR3 DNA reads TGTGCCAGCAGGACTAGCACAGATACGCAGTATTTT.

The chain carries TRBV14 and TRBJ1-4; D is possibly TRBD1 (6 bases). Per germline, CDR1 SGHDN and CDR2 FVKESK. Trimming left V 1 base short and J 7 bases short, with 10 bases between. The CDR3 spans 14 residues. The CDR3 DNA reads as TGTGCCAGCAGCCAAGTGGCAGGGGTTGAAAAACTGTTTTTT. Translating it yields CASSQVAGVEKLFF.

This chain uses TRBV12-5 with TRBJ1-1, with D possibly TRBD1 on 6 matching bases. This CDR3 is 14 amino acids long. Germline CDR1 reads LGHNT; CDR2 reads FRNRAP. V was shortened by 5 bases and J by 8 bases, with 18 bases between the two germline ends. The CDR3 region is CASGLRPQGQEAFF. The CDR3 nucleotides are TGTGCTAGTGGTCTTCGCCCACAGGGCCAAGAAGCTTTCTTT.

The genes are TRBV5-8 and TRBJ2-5, with D possibly TRBD1 on 6 matching bases. The CDR3 is made up of 14 amino acids. Germline assignment: CDR1 SGHTS and CDR2 YDEGEE. V was pared by 5 bases and J by 7 bases, with 18 bases between. In nucleotides, the CDR3 is TGTGCCAGCAGGACACCAGGGCCCAGGGGGACCCAGTACTTC. It yields the protein CASRTPGPRGTQYF. Using reference TRBV5-8 and TRBJ2-5 for the parts outside the CDR3, the full variable domain is EAGVTQSPTHLIKTRGQQATLRCSPISGHTSVYWYQQALGLGLQFLLWYDEGEERNRGNFPPRFSGRQFPNYSSELNVNALELEDSALYLCASRTPGPRGTQYFGPGTRLLVL.

The rearrangement links TRBV7-9 to TRBJ1-2; no clear D gene. Germline loops: CDR1 SEHNR, CDR2 FQNEAQ (reference sequence). CDR3 length equals 14 residues. Trimming pared 7 bases from V and 4 bases from J, leaving 16 bases between. The CDR3 DNA follows: TGTGCCAGCACCCCTCAAGCAGGTTTCTATGGCTACACCTTC. It encodes CASTPQAGFYGYTF.

The J gene is TRBJ2-3, the V gene TRBV5-1; D is possibly TRBD2 (5 bases). The CDR3 spans 15 residues. CDR1 is SGHRS and CDR2 is YFSETQ in the germline V gene. Trimming shortened V by 2 bases and J by 2 bases, and 12 bases separated the two germline ends. The CDR3 DNA is TGCGCCAGCAGCTTAATAGGGCGGGTCACAGATACGCAGTATTTT. Protein: CASSLIGRVTDTQYF. Full variable domain (missing parts from reference TRBV5-1 and TRBJ2-3): KAGVTQTPRYLIKTRGQQVTLSCSPISGHRSVSWYQQTPGQGLQFLFEYFSETQRNKGNFPGRFSGRQFSNSRSEMNVSTLELGDSALYLCASSLIGRVTDTQYFGPGTRLTVL.

The rearrangement links TRBV9 to TRBJ1-1; possible D gene TRBD1, 6 bases. V was clipped by 7 bases and J by 4 bases, with 23 bases between them. Germline loops: CDR1 SGDLS, CDR2 YYNGEE. This CDR3 is built from 16 residues. CDR3 in amino acids: CASSFMGSGAGTEAFF. The CDR3 coding sequence is TGTGCCAGCTCATTCATGGGGTCAGGGGCCGGCACTGAAGCTTTCTTT. Based on the CDR3 plus reference TRBV9 and TRBJ1-1, the full variable domain is DSGVTQTPKHLITATGQRVTLRCSPRSGDLSVYWYQQSLDQGLQFLIQYYNGEERAKGNILERFSAQQFPDLHSELNLSSLELGDSALYFCASSFMGSGAGTEAFFGQGTRLTVV.

This sequence joins TRBV7-9 and TRBJ1-2; 7 bases fit TRBD1. The CDR3 is 15 amino acids. Per germline, CDR1 SEHNR and CDR2 FQNEAQ (reference sequence). Trimming cost V 1 base and J 6 bases; bases outside gene matches: 8. The CDR3 loop reads CASSLGQGLVDGYTF. CDR3 nucleotide sequence: TGTGCCAGCAGCTTAGGACAGGGCCTAGTCGATGGCTACACCTTC.

CDR3 nucleotide sequence: TGTGCCAGCAGCCCGGTGGACGCCAGGGACGAGCAGTACTTC. Protein product: CASSPVDARDEQYF. V is TRBV5-6 and J is TRBJ2-7, with D maybe TRBD1 (5 bases). Germline V gene data show CDR1 as SGHDT and CDR2 as YYEEEE. Trimming took off 4 bases at V and 5 bases at J, with 16 bases between the two ends. The CDR3 has 14 amino acids.

The chain carries TRBV5-1 and TRBJ1-5; D remains ambiguous. The CDR3 length is 15 residues. V gave up 2 bases and J gave up 0 bases, with 9 bases separating them. Germline V gene data show CDR1 as SGHRS and CDR2 as YFSETQ. The CDR3 nucleotides read TGCGCCAGCAGCTTTTTATCGGGTAGCAATCAGCCCCAGCATTTT. It is translated as CASSFLSGSNQPQHF.

CDR3 nucleotides: TGTGCCAGCAGTTCCGGACAGGGGGCAGGGACTGGGGCCAACGTCCTGACTTTC. This translates into CASSSGQGAGTGANVLTF. The chain combines TRBV7-9 with TRBJ2-6; 11 positions match TRBD1. CDR1 and CDR2 (germline): SEHNR, FQNEAQ (reference sequence). This CDR3 has 18 residues. V shed 6 bases and J 2 bases; nucleotides not matched to a gene: 9. Looking up the rest from reference TRBV7-9 and TRBJ2-6 gives the full variable domain: DTGVSQNPRHKITKRGQNVTFRCDPISEHNRLYWYRQTLGQGPEFLTYFQNEAQLEKSRLLSDRFSAERPKGSFSTLEIQRTEQGDSAMYLCASSSGQGAGTGANVLTFGAGSRLTVL.

At least ten counts were recorded for this clone. The chain employs TRBV5-6 and TRBJ2-5; no clear D. V lost 1 base and J 5 bases, leaving 18 bases between the germline ends. The germline V gene encodes CDR1 SGHDT and CDR2 YYEEEE. There are 16 residues in the CDR3. CDR3 sequence reads: CASSLWPGDPRETQYF. DNA for the CDR3: TGTGCCAGCAGCTTGTGGCCCGGAGACCCGAGGGAGACCCAGTACTTC.

V usage is TRBV28 and J usage is TRBJ2-7; tentative D call: TRBD2 (5 bases). V was clipped by 7 bases and J by 0 bases, with 10 bases between them. CDR3 length equals 13 residues. Germline CDR1 is MDHEN and CDR2 is SYDVKM. In DNA form, the CDR3 reads TGTGCCAGCACCTCGGGGTCCTCCTACGAGCAGTACTTC. This translates into CASTSGSSYEQYF.

The genes are TRBV6-2 or TRBV6-3 and TRBJ1-5, with TRBD1 identical over 8 bases. Germline V CDR1 and CDR2: MNHEY, SVGEGT. Trimming took 2 bases from V and 7 from J; bases not matched to a gene: 13. CDR3 length: 17 amino acids. The CDR3 sequence is CASSYDPRTGLNQPQHF. The CDR3 bases are TGTGCCAGCAGTTACGACCCCCGGACAGGGTTAAACCAGCCCCAGCATTTT.

This chain joins TRBV28 and TRBJ1-5; D remains unclear. Deletions cut 0 bases from V and 6 bases from J, with 18 bases between. The germline V gene has CDR1 MDHEN and CDR2 SYDVKM. CDR3 size: 17 residues. CDR3 residues: CASSLWGWRRPGQPQHF. CDR3 coding DNA: TGTGCCAGCAGTTTATGGGGTTGGCGACGGCCGGGTCAGCCCCAGCATTTT.